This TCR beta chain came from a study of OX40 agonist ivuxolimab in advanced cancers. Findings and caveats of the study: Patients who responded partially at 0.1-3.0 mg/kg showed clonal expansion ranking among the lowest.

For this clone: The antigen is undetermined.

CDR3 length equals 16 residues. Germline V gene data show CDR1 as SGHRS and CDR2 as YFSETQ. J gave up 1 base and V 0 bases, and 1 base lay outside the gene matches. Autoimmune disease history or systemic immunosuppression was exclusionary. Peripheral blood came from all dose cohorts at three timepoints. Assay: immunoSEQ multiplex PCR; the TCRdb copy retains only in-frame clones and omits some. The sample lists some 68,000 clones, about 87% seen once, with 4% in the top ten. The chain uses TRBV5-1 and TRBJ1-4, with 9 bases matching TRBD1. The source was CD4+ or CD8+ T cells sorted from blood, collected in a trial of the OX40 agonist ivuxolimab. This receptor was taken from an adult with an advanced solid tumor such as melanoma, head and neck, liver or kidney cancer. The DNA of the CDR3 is TGCGCCAGCAGCTTGGCGACAGGGGGAACTAATGAAAAACTGTTTTTT. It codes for CASSLATGGTNEKLFF.